This T cell receptor (beta chain) was captured by sequencing in a study of Tregs in tolerant kidney transplant recipients. Clones were sequenced by immunoSEQ multiplex PCR, and TCRdb holds only the in-frame ones, with some missing. Here the sample table reports tens of thousands of clones. Study outcomes and limitations: For some patients, primers changed over time, blocking nucleotide-level comparison. Expanding Tregs on activated donor B cells appeared to best identify donor-specific TCRbeta clones.

In germline, CDR1 is ENHRY, CDR2 SYGVKD. Between the trimmed V and J ends, which lost 3 bases and 5 bases, there was a span of 16 bases. This CDR3 spans 15 amino acids. Concerning this clone itself: Its antigen is undetermined. Read data end 3 residues before the CDR3 end; the end is taken from the germline J gene.

J is TRBJ1-1 and V is TRBV10-3; the D gene is possibly TRBD1 (5 bases). This receptor was taken from a human donor who received a combined kidney and bone marrow transplant. The specimen was CD4+ T cells from blood, collected before the transplant. The DNA read from the CDR3 is TGTGCCATCAGTGAAATTTCGGGGGGGAGGACTGAA. Protein sequence: CAISEISGGRTE. Given in full, the CDR3 is CAISEISGGRTEAFF.